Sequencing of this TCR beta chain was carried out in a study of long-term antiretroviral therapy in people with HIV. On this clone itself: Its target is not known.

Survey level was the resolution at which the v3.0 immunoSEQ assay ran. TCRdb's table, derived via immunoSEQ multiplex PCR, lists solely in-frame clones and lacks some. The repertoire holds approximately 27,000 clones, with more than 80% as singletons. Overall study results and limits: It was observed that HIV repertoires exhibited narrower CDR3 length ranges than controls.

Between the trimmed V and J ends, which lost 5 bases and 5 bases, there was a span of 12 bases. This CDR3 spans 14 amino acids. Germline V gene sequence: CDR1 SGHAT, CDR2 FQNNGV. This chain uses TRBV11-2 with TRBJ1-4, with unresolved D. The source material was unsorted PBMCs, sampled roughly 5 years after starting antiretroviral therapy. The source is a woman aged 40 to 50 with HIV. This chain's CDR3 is CASSLRKSNEKLFF. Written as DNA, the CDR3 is TGTGCCAGCAGCCTAAGGAAGTCCAATGAAAAACTGTTTTTT.